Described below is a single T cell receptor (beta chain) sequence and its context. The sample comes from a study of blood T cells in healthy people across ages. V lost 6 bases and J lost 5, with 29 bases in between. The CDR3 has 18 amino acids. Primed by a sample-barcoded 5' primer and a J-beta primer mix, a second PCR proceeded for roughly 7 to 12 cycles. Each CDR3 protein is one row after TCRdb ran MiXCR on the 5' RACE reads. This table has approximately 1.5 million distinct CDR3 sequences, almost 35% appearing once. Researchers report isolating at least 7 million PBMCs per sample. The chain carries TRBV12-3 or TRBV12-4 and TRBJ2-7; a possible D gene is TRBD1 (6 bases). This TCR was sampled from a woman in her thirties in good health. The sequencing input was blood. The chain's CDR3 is CASRAQGLQPPTAHEQYF. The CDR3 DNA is TGTGCCAGCAGGGCACAGGGCCTGCAGCCCCCCACGGCCCACGAGCAGTACTTC.